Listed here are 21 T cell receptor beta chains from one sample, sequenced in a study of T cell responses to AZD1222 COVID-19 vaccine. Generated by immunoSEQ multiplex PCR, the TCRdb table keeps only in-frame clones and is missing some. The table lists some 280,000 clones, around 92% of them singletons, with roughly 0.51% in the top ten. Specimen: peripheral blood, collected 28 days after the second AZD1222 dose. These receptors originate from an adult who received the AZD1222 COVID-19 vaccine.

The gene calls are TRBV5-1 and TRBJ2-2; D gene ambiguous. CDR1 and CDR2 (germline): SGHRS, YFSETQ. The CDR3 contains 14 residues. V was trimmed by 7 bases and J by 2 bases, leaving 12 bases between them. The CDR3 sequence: CASRLGQNTGELFF. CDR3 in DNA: TGCGCCAGCCGTCTTGGGCAAAACACCGGGGAGCTGTTTTTT.

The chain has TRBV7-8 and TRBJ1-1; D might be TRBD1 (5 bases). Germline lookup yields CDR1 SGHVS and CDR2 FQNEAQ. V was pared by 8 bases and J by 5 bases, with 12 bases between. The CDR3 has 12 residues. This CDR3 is CASGEGWTEAFF. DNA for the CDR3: TGTGCCAGCGGAGAGGGGTGGACTGAAGCTTTCTTT.

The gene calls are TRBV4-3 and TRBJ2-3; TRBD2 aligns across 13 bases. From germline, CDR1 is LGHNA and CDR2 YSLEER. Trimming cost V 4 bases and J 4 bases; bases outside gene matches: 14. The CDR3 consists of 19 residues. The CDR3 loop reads CASSLPPRTSGSPPDTQYF. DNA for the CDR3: TGCGCCAGCAGCCTCCCACCCCGGACTAGCGGGAGTCCCCCAGATACGCAGTATTTT.

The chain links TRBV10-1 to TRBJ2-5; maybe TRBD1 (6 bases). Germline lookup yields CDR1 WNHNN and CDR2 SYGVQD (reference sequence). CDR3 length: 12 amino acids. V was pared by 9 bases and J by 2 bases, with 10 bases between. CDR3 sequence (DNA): TGCGCCAGTCGGGACAAACAAGAGACCCAGTACTTC. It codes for CASRDKQETQYF.

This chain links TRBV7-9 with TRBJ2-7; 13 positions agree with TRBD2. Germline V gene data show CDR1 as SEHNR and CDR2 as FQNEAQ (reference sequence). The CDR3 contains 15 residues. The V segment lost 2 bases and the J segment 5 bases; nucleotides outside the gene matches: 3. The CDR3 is CASSLWGTSGNEQYF. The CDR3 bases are TGTGCCAGCAGCTTATGGGGGACTAGCGGGAACGAGCAGTACTTC.

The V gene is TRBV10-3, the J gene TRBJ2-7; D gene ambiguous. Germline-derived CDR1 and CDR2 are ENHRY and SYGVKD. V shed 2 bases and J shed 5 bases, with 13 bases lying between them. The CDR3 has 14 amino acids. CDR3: CAISEIRRADEQYF. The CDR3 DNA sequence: TGTGCCATCAGTGAGATTCGACGTGCCGACGAGCAGTACTTC.

The CDR3 DNA reads as TGTGCCAGCAGCCCTCCTAATTCACCCCTCCACTTT. Protein product: CASSPPNSPLHF. This sequence joins TRBV27 and TRBJ1-6; D unclear. The germline V and J ends were trimmed by 6 bases and 6 bases, with 6 bases remaining between them. Germline V CDR1 and CDR2: MNHEY, SMNVEV (reference sequence). The CDR3 extends over 12 amino acids.

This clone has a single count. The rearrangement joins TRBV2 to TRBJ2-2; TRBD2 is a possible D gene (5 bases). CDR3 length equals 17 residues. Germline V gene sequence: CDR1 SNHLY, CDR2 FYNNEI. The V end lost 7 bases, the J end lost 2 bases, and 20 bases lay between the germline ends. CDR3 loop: CASTLSGLDPNTGELFF. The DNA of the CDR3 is TGTGCCAGCACTTTGTCCGGACTGGACCCCAACACCGGGGAGCTGTTTTTT.

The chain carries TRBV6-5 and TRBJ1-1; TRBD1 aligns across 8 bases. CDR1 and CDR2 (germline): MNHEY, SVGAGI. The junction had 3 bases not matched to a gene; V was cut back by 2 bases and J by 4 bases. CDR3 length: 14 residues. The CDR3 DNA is TGTGCCAGCAGTTACGGACAGGGTGGCACTGAAGCTTTCTTT. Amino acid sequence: CASSYGQGGTEAFF.

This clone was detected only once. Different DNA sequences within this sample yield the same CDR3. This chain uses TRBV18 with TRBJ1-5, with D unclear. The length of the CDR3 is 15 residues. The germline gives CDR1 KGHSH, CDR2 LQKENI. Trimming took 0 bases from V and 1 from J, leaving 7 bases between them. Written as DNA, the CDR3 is TGTGCCAGCTCACCACCTGGGAGAAGCAATCAGCCCCAGCATTTT. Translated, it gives CASSPPGRSNQPQHF.

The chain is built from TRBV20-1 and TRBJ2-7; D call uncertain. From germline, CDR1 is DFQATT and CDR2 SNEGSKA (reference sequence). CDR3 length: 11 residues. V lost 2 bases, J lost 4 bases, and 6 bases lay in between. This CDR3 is CSARQSYEQYF. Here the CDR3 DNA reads TGCAGTGCTAGACAGTCTTACGAGCAGTACTTC.

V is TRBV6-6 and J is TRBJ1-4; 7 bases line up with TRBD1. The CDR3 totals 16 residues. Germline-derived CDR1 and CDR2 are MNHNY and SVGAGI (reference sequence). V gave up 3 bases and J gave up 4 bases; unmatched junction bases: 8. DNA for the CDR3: TGTGCCAGCAGTTATCGGAGGGGGCGAAATAATGAAAAACTGTTTTTT. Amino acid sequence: CASSYRRGRNNEKLFF.

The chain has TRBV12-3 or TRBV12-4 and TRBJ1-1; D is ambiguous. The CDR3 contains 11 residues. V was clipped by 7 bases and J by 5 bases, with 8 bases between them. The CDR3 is CASTPWTEAFF. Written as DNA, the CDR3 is TGTGCCAGCACCCCTTGGACTGAAGCTTTCTTT.

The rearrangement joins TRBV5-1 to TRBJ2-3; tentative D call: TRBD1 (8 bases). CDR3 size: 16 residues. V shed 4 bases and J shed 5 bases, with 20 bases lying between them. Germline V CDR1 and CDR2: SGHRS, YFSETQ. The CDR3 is CASSIPTGGAGDTQYF. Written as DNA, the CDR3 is TGCGCCAGCAGCATCCCTACAGGGGGGGCCGGAGATACGCAGTATTTT.

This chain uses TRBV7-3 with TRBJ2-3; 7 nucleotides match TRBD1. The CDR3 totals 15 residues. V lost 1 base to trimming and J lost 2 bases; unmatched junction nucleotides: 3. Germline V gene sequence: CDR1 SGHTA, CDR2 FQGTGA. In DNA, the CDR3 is TGTGCCAGCAGCTTAATGGGACAGAACACAGATACGCAGTATTTT. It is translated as CASSLMGQNTDTQYF.

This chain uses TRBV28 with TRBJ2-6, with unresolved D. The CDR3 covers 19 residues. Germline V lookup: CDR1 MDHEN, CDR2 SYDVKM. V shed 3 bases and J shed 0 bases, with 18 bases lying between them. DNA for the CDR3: TGTGCCAGCAGTTTGTCCACCTTGGTTATTTCCTCTGGGGCCAACGTCCTGACTTTC. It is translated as CASSLSTLVISSGANVLTF.

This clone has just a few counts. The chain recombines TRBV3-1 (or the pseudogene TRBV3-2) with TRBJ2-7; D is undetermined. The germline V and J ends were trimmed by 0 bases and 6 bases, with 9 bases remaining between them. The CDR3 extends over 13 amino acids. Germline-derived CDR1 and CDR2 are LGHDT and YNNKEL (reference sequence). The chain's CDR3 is CASSQDLRPEQYF. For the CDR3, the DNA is TGTGCCAGCAGCCAAGATCTCCGCCCCGAGCAGTACTTC.

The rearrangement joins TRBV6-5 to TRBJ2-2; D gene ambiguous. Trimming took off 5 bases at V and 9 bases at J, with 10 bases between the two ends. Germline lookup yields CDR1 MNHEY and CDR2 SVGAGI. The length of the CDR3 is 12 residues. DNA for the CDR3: TGTGCCAGCAGTAACCCCTCCCGGGAGCTGTTTTTT. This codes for CASSNPSRELFF.

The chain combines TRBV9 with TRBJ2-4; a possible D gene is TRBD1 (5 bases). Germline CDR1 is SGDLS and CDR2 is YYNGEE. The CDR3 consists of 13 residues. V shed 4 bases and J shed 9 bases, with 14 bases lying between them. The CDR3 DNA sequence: TGTGCCAGCAGCCCCTCCCTCCAGGGCATTCAGTACTTC. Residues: CASSPSLQGIQYF.

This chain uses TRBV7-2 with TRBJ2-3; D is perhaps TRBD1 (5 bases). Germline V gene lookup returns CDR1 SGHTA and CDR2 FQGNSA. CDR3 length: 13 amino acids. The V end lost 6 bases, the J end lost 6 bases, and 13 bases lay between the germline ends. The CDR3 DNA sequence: TGTGCCAGCAGTCCCCGCAGGGCGGATACGCAGTATTTT. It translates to CASSPRRADTQYF.

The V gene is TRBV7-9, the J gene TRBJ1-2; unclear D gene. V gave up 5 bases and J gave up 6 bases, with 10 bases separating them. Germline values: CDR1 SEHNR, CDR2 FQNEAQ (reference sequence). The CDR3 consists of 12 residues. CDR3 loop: CASSIVGNGYTF. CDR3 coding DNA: TGTGCCAGCAGCATTGTAGGTAATGGCTACACCTTC.